This T cell receptor (beta chain) appears in the sequencing data of a study of shared T cell receptors in the human thymus. TCRdb's copy holds only in-frame clones and misses some; the assay was immunoSEQ multiplex PCR. This table holds about 380,000 clones, over 90% found once. Germline V gene lookup returns CDR1 SGHDT and CDR2 YYEEEE. The CDR3 totals 16 residues. V was clipped by 4 bases and J by 5 bases; unmatched bases: 11. The chain links TRBV5-6 to TRBJ1-2, with 10 bases that match TRBD1. Material for sequencing was thymocytes. This sequence was found in a human donor. DNA of the CDR3: TGTGCCAGCAGCCTCGGGACAGGGGACGGTGGGTATGGCTACACCTTC. This sequence encodes CASSLGTGDGGYGYTF.